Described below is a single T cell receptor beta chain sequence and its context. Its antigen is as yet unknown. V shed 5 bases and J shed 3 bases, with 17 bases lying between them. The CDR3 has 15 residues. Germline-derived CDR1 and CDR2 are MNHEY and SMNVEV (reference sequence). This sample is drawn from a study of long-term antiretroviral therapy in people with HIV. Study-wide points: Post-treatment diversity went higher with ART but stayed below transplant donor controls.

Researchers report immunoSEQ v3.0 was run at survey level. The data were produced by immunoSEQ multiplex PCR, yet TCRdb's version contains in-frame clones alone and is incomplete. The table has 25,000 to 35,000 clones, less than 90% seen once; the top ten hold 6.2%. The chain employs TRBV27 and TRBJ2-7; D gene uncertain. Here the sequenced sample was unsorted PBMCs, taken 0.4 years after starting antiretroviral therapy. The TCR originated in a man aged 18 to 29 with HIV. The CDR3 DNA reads TGTGCCAGCAGTAGCAGTTCCAGCCCCTTCTACGAGCAGTACTTC. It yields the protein CASSSSSSPFYEQYF.